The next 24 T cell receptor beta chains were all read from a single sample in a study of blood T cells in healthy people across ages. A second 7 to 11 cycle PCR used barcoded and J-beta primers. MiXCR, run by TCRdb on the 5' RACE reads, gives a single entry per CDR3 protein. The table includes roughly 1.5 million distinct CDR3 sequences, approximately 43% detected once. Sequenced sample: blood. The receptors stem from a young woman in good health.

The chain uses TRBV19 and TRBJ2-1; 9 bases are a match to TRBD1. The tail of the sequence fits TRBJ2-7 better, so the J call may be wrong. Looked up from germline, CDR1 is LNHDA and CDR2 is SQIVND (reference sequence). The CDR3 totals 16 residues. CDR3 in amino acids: CASSITGGASYNEQYF. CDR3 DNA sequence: TGTGCCAGTAGTATCACAGGGGGCGCCTCCTACAATGAGCAGTACTTC.

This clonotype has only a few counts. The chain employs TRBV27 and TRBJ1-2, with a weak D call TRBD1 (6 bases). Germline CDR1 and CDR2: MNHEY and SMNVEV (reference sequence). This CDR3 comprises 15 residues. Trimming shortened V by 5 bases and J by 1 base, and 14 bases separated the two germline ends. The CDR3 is CASSPLGGNNYGYTF. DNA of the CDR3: TGTGCCAGCAGTCCCCTGGGGGGCAATAACTATGGCTACACCTTC.

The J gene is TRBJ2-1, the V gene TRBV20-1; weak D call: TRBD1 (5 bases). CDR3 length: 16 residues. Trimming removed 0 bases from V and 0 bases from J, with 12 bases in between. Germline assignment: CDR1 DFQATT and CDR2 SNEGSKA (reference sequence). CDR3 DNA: TGCAGTGCTAGAGATCCGGCAGGACACTCCTACAATGAGCAGTTCTTC. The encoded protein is CSARDPAGHSYNEQFF.

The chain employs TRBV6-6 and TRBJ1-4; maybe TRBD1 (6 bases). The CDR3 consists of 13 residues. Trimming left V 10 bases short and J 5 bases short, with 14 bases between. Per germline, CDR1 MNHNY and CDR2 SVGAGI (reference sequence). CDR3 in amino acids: CATQDSENEKLFF. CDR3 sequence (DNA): TGTGCCACCCAGGACAGTGAAAATGAAAAACTGTTTTTT.

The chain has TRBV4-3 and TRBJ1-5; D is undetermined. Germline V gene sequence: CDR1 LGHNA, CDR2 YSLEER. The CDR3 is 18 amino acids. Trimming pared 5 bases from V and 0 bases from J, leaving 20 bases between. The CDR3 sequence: CASSFPPYRHLSNQPQHF. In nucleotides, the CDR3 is TGCGCCAGCAGCTTCCCACCCTACAGACACCTTAGCAATCAGCCCCAGCATTTT.

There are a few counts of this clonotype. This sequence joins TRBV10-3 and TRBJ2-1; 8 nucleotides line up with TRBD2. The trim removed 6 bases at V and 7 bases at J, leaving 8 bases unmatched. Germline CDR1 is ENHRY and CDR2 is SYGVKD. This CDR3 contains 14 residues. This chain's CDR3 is CAIRDGLARNEQFF. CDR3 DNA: TGTGCCATCAGAGACGGACTAGCCCGAAATGAGCAGTTCTTC.

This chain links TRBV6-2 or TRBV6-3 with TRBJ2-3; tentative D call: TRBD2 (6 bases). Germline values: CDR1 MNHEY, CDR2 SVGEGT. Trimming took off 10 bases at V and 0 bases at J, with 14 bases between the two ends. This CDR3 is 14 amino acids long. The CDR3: CAITRTTSTDTQYF. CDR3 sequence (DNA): TGTGCCATAACCCGGACTACAAGCACAGATACGCAGTATTTT.

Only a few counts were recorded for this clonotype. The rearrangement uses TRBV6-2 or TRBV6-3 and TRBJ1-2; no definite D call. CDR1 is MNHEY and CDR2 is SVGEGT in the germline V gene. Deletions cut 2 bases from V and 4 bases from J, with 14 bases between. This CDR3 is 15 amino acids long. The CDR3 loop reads CASSYTGIGSYGYTF. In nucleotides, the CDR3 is TGTGCCAGCAGTTACACCGGGATTGGGTCCTATGGCTACACCTTC.

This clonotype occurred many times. In nucleotides, the CDR3 is TGTGCCAGCAGTTTAGGGGGAGGACTAGCAGCGGGCTCCTACGAGCAGTACTTC. This gives the protein CASSLGGGLAAGSYEQYF. The chain has TRBV12-3 or TRBV12-4 and TRBJ2-7, with TRBD2 matching 8 bases. The trim removed 1 base at V and 0 bases at J, leaving 11 bases unmatched. This CDR3 contains 18 residues.

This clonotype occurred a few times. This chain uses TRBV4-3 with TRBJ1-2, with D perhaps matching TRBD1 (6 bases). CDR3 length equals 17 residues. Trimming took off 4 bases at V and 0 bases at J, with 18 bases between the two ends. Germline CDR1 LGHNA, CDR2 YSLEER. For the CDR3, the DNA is TGCGCCAGCAGCCCTCAATGGGGGCCCTCAGCTAACTATGGCTACACCTTC. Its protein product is CASSPQWGPSANYGYTF.

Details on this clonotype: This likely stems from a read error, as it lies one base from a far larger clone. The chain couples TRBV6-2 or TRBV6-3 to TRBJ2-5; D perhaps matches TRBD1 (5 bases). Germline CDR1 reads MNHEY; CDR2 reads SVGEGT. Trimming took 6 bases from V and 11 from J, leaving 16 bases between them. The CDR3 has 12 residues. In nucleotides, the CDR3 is TGTGCCAGCAGCCTAGACAGCTACAAGCAGTACTTC. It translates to CASSLDSYKQYF.

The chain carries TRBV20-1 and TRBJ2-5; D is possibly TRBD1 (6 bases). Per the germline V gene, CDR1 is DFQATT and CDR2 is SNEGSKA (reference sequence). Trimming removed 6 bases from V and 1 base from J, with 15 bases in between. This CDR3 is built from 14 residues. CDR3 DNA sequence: TGCAGTGCGACCCGAGACAGGTTCCAAGAGACCCAGTACTTC. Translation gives CSATRDRFQETQYF.

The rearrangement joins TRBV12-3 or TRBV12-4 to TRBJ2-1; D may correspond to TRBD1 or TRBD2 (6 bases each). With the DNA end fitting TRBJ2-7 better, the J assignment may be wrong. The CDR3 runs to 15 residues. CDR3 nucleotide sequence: TGTGCCAGCAGTTTTTTCGGGGGCTCCTACAATGAGCAGTACTTC. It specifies CASSFFGGSYNEQYF.

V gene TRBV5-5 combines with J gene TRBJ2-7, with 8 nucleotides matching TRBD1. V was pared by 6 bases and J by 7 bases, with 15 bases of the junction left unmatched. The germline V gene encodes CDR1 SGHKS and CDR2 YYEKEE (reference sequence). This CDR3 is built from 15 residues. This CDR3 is CASTWTGTSYNEQYF. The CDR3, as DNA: TGTGCCAGCACATGGACAGGGACGAGCTACAATGAGCAGTACTTC.

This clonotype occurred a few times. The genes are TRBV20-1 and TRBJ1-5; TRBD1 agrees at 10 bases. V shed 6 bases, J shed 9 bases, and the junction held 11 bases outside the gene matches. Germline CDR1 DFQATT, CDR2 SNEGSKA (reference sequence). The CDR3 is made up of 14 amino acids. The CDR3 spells CSAPRQGALWPQHF. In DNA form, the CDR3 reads TGCAGTGCACCTCGACAGGGGGCCCTTTGGCCCCAGCATTTT.

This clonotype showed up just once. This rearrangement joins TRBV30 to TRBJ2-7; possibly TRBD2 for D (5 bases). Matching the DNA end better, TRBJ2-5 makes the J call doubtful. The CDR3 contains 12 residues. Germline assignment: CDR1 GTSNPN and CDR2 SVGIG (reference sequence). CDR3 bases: TGTGCTCGGAGAGGGCAAAAAGAGACCCAGTACTTC. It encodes CARRGQKETQYF.

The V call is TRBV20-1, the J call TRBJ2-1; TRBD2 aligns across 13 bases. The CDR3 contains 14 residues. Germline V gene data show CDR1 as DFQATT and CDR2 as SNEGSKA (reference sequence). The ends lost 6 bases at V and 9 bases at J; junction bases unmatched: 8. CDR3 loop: CSARTSGRGGEQFF. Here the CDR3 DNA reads TGCAGTGCCAGGACTAGCGGGAGAGGGGGTGAGCAGTTCTTC.

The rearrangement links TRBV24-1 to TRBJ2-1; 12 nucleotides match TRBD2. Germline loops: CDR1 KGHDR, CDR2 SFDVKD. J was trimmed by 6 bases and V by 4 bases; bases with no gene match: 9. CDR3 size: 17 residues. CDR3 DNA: TGTGCCACCAGTGACTTAGGACTAGCGGGAAATGGCAATGAGCAGTTCTTC. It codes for CATSDLGLAGNGNEQFF.

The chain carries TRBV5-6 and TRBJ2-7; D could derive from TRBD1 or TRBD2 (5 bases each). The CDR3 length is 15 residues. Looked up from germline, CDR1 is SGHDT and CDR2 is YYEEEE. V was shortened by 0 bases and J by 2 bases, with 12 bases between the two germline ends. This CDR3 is CASSLGGSNPYEQYF. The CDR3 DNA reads TGTGCCAGCAGCTTGGGGGGGTCTAACCCCTACGAGCAGTACTTC.

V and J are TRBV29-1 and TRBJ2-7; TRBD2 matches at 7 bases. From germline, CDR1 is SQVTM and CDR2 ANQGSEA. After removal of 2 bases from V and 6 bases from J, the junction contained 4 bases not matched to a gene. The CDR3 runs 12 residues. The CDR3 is CSVERGGSEQYF. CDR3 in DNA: TGCAGCGTTGAAAGGGGAGGGTCCGAGCAGTACTTC.

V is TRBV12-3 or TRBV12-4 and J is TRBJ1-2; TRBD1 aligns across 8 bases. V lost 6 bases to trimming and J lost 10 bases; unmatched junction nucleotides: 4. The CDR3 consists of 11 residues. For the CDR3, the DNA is TGTGCCAGCAGGGCGACAGGGGACTACACCTTC. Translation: CASRATGDYTF.

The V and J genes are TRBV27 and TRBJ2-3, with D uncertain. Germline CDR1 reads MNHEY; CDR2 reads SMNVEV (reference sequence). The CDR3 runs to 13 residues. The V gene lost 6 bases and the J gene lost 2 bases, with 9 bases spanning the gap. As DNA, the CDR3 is TGTGCCAGCAGGCAGATTAACACAGATACGCAGTATTTT. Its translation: CASRQINTDTQYF.

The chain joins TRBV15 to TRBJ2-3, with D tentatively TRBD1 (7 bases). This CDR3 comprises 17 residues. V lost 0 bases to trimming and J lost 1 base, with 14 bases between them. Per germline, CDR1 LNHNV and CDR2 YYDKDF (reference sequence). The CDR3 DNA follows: TGTGCCACCAGCAGAGATAGGGTCAGGGGGGGCACAGATACGCAGTATTTT. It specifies CATSRDRVRGGTDTQYF.

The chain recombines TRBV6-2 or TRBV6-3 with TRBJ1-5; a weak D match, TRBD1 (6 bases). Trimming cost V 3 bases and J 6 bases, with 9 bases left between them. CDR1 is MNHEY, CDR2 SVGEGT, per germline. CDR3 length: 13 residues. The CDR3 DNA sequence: TGTGCCAGCAGTTATCGGGACACTCAGCCCCAGCATTTT. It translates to CASSYRDTQPQHF.